The T cell receptor beta chain under discussion was sequenced for a study of blood T cell repertoires in COVID-19. This clone came up a few times. TCRdb keeps only in-frame clones here, not all; method: immunoSEQ multiplex PCR. This table holds roughly 250,000 clones, 86% found once. Deletions cut 3 bases from V and 3 bases from J, with 15 bases between. Germline V gives CDR1 SGHTA, CDR2 FQGNSA. CDR3 length: 15 residues. The sample taken for sequencing was peripheral blood. The receptor was derived from a middle-aged man who had recovered from COVID-19. This sequence joins TRBV7-2 and TRBJ2-7, with D possibly matching TRBD2 (6 bases). In DNA, the CDR3 is TGTGCCAGCAGCTTTGGTAGCGGAGCTCACTACGAGCAGTACTTC. Translated, it gives CASSFGSGAHYEQYF.